One and the same sample provided the 15 T cell receptor beta chains below, sequenced in a study of cytomegalovirus exposure and HLA in healthy donors. Primers included in the PCR were 60 Vbeta and 13 Jbeta primers. Libraries were prepared by immunoSEQ multiplex PCR; TCRdb keeps only in-frame clonotypes and omits some of them. This sample has about 120,000 clones, with 60% to 85% found just once. The sequenced material came from PBMCs. These receptor sequences come from a woman aged 18-30 years in good health and CMV-seronegative.

This chain joins TRBV2 and TRBJ1-3; D is unclear. The CDR3 is made up of 14 amino acids. Trimming took off 4 bases at V and 2 bases at J, with 9 bases between the two ends. Germline CDR1 and CDR2: SNHLY and FYNNEI. The CDR3 sequence is CASSVAGTGNTIYF. The CDR3 nucleotides read TGTGCCAGCAGTGTGGCAGGCACTGGAAACACCATATATTTT. The full variable domain, completed using reference TRBV2 and TRBJ1-3, is EPEVTQTPSHQVTQMGQEVILRCVPISNHLYFYWYRQILGQKVEFLVSFYNNEISEKSEIFDDQFSVERPDGSNFTLKIRSTKLEDSAMYFCASSVAGTGNTIYFGEGSWLTVV.

The chain couples TRBV18 to TRBJ1-5; no firm D call. This CDR3 has 13 residues. Deletions cut 4 bases from V and 7 bases from J, with 11 bases between. CDR1 is KGHSH and CDR2 is LQKENI in the germline V gene. The DNA for the CDR3 is TGTGCCAGCTCACGGGTAGGCGGGCAGCCCCAGCATTTT. Its translation: CASSRVGGQPQHF.

This clone appeared once. The gene calls are TRBV28 and TRBJ2-1, with 11 bases lining up with TRBD1. With 6 bases clipped from V and 6 bases from J, the junction kept 13 bases outside the gene matches. The CDR3 has 17 residues. Germline V gene sequence: CDR1 MDHEN, CDR2 SYDVKM. CDR3 loop: CASSSHQGQGVGNEQFF. The CDR3 DNA reads TGTGCCAGCAGCTCCCACCAGGGACAGGGGGTCGGCAATGAGCAGTTCTTC. Combining the CDR3 with reference TRBV28 and TRBJ2-1 gives the whole variable domain DVKVTQSSRYLVKRTGEKVFLECVQDMDHENMFWYRQDPGLGLRLIYFSYDVKMKEKGDIPEGYSVSREKKERFSLILESASTNQTSMYLCASSSHQGQGVGNEQFFGPGTRLTVL.

This rearrangement joins TRBV27 to TRBJ1-4; the match to TRBD1 covers 9 bases. The CDR3 is 15 residues long. In germline, CDR1 is MNHEY, CDR2 SMNVEV (reference sequence). V lost 4 bases and J lost 5; bases outside the gene matches: 5. The CDR3 DNA is TGTGCCAGCAGTTCGCACAGGGGGCAAAATGAAAAACTGTTTTTT. The encoded protein is CASSSHRGQNEKLFF.

This clone was counted a single time. The chain carries TRBV27 and TRBJ1-2, with D possibly matching TRBD1 (6 bases). V was cut by 0 bases and J by 2 bases, with 13 bases left in between. The CDR3 is 16 amino acids. Germline CDR1 reads MNHEY; CDR2 reads SMNVEV (reference sequence). CDR3 sequence reads: CASSLSPGGANYGYTF. CDR3 nucleotides: TGTGCCAGCAGTTTATCGCCCGGGGGGGCAAACTATGGCTACACCTTC.

The chain is built from TRBV9 and TRBJ2-1, with D possibly TRBD1 on 6 matching bases. Germline V lookup: CDR1 SGDLS, CDR2 YYNGEE. V lost 3 bases, J lost 0 bases, and 10 bases lay in between. The CDR3 contains 15 residues. CDR3 bases: TGTGCCAGCAGCGGACGGGACACCTCCTACAATGAGCAGTTCTTC. Amino acids: CASSGRDTSYNEQFF.

The CDR3 bases are TGTGCCAGCAGTTTTGGAGGGTTGGGCAACAATGAGCAGTTCTTC. Translation: CASSFGGLGNNEQFF. This chain uses TRBV27 with TRBJ2-1, with a weak D call TRBD2 (6 bases). The V end lost 3 bases, the J end lost 5 bases, and 14 bases lay between the germline ends. Germline loops: CDR1 MNHEY, CDR2 SMNVEV (reference sequence). CDR3 length: 15 residues.

The J gene is TRBJ2-3, the V gene TRBV7-2, with TRBD2 matching 14 bases. The V and J ends lost 3 bases and 3 bases, in that order; junction bases with no gene match: 2. The CDR3 contains 16 residues. Germline CDR1 and CDR2: SGHTA and FQGNSA. The CDR3 sequence: CASSLGTSGGTDTQYF. CDR3 nucleotide sequence: TGTGCCAGCAGCTTGGGGACTAGCGGGGGTACAGATACGCAGTATTTT.

V gene TRBV29-1 combines with J gene TRBJ2-1; no clear D gene. The germline V gene encodes CDR1 SQVTM and CDR2 ANQGSEA. The CDR3 length is 13 residues. Trimming took 0 bases from V and 7 from J, leaving 10 bases between them. CDR3 sequence: CSVEDGVRNEQFF. The CDR3 coding sequence is TGCAGCGTTGAAGATGGAGTTCGAAATGAGCAGTTCTTC.

The V call is TRBV10-2, the J call TRBJ2-5, with 8 bases that match TRBD1. Germline V gene sequence: CDR1 WSHSY, CDR2 SAAADI. The CDR3 spans 14 residues. Trimming cost V 4 bases and J 9 bases; bases outside gene matches: 10. CDR3 in amino acids: CASSGRDRLQAQYF. The CDR3 nucleotides are TGCGCCAGCAGTGGAAGGGACAGGCTCCAGGCCCAGTACTTC.

The rearrangement uses TRBV19 and TRBJ1-1; 9 bases are a match to TRBD1. With 6 bases clipped from V and 1 base from J, the junction kept 3 bases outside the gene matches. The CDR3 totals 14 residues. Germline values: CDR1 LNHDA, CDR2 SQIVND (reference sequence). CDR3 in amino acids: CASRGQGWNTEAFF. The CDR3 DNA reads as TGTGCCAGTAGGGGACAGGGTTGGAACACTGAAGCTTTCTTT. The variable domain in full, with the rest retrieved from reference TRBV19 and TRBJ1-1, is DGGITQSPKYLFRKEGQNVTLSCEQNLNHDAMYWYRQDPGQGLRLIYYSQIVNDFQKGDIAEGYSVSREKKESFPLTVTSAQKNPTAFYLCASRGQGWNTEAFFGQGTRLTVV.

V usage is TRBV7-2 and J usage is TRBJ2-5, with no clear D. Per germline, CDR1 SGHTA and CDR2 FQGNSA. With 4 bases removed from V and 0 bases from J, the gap between germline ends came to 9 bases. CDR3 length: 14 amino acids. The CDR3 nucleotides read TGTGCCAGCAGCTCTGACACTTACCAAGAGACCCAGTACTTC. It is translated as CASSSDTYQETQYF.

The rearrangement links TRBV14 to TRBJ2-1; possibly TRBD2 for D (6 bases). The CDR3 has 16 amino acids. The V end lost 2 bases, the J end lost 8 bases, and 19 bases lay between the germline ends. The germline CDR1 and CDR2 sequences are SGHDN and FVKESK. The CDR3 sequence: CASSQISGLLHDEQFF. The DNA for the CDR3 is TGTGCCAGCAGCCAAATTTCGGGACTCCTACACGATGAGCAGTTCTTC.

The chain employs TRBV2 and TRBJ2-4; 11 bases fit TRBD1. CDR1 and CDR2 from the germline V gene are SNHLY and FYNNEI. Trimming cost V 6 bases and J 7 bases; bases outside gene matches: 5. This CDR3 has 14 residues. The CDR3 is CASRTGTGGNIQYF. In DNA, the CDR3 is TGTGCCAGCAGGACCGGGACAGGGGGGAACATTCAGTACTTC.

This clone was seen only a few times. This sequence joins TRBV27 and TRBJ1-3; TRBD1 is a possible D gene (6 bases). V was trimmed by 7 bases and J by 3 bases, leaving 16 bases between them. Germline V gene sequence: CDR1 MNHEY, CDR2 SMNVEV (reference sequence). The CDR3 covers 15 residues. The CDR3 loop reads CASKREGVYGNTIYF. DNA of the CDR3: TGTGCCAGCAAACGGGAGGGGGTTTATGGAAACACCATATATTTT.